This TCR beta chain comes out of a study of blood T cell repertoires in COVID-19 (TCRdb year 2020). Context from the whole study: Samples from collaborators originated in the United States, Italy and Spain and spanned both the acute and convalescent phases of COVID-19. The material from the prospective study consisted of cDNA or gDNA derived from T cells, B-cell-depleted T cells, or PBMCs. Subjects who had been exposed to COVID-19, were actively infected with it, or had recovered from it provided the deeply sampled blood TCRbeta repertoires that made up the dataset. The repertoires were released in a freely available public database intended as a resource for research on the immune response to SARS-CoV-2. The samples were drawn from two sources: the first 160 participants of the ongoing ImmuneRACE study, and 1,254 subjects contributed by 6 global collaborators. Sample metadata almost always included a de-identified subject ID, COVID-19 status, age in years and sex. HLA class I and class II types, where available, came from metadata supplied by the sample provider rather than from assay-based typing. What the work shows at the level of the full study, not this receptor alone: How much clinical and demographic metadata was included differed by source and by participant, and the metadata was provided uncurated.

On this clone itself: Which antigen it targets is not known. The sample holds no much larger clone one base away, and base qualities are not on file.

Counted from cysteine to phenylalanine, this CDR3 has 15 amino acids. The read is trimmed to its CDR3 DNA, 45 bases read in frame from base 1. As encoded in the germline V gene, CDR1 is MGHRA while CDR2 is YSYEKL. Between the V and J ends, shortened by 1 base and 3 bases respectively, the junction contains 10 bases. The immunoSEQ Assay, a bias-controlled multiplex PCR, was used to amplify TCRbeta CDR3 regions from genomic DNA. Per the source publication's procedure: Within the assay, amplification of reference gene primers was used to estimate how many nucleated cells each sample contained. To quantify the absolute abundance of each unique TCRbeta CDR3 rearrangement, sequence reads were collapsed and filtered. For each sample, productive Simpson clonality was calculated as the square root of Simpson's diversity index over productive rearrangements. TCRdb carries this immuneACCESS record with in-frame sequences only. Its versions omit some clonotypes, under half of them owing to an unresolved V gene in the studies checked, with the rest unexplained. That table is the source of V, J and clone size, and D and trimming were worked out from the DNA. The sample yields under 500,000 clones; more than 85% were counted once. Approximately 4.3% of the sample goes to the ten largest clones.

Whole blood was collected in K2EDTA tubes by collaborating institutions according to the institutions' own protocols. For TCRbeta analysis, collaborators shipped samples as frozen whole blood, isolated PBMCs, or DNA extracted from either of those sample types. The V and J genes are TRBV4-1 and TRBJ1-5, with the D gene not clear enough to name. The sample consisted of peripheral blood. The sequence came from a woman aged 30 to 39 with acute or convalescent COVID-19. This receptor has the CDR3 CASSQAWANNQPQHF. The bases read TGCGCCAGCAGCCAAGCGTGGGCTAACAATCAGCCCCAGCATTTT.